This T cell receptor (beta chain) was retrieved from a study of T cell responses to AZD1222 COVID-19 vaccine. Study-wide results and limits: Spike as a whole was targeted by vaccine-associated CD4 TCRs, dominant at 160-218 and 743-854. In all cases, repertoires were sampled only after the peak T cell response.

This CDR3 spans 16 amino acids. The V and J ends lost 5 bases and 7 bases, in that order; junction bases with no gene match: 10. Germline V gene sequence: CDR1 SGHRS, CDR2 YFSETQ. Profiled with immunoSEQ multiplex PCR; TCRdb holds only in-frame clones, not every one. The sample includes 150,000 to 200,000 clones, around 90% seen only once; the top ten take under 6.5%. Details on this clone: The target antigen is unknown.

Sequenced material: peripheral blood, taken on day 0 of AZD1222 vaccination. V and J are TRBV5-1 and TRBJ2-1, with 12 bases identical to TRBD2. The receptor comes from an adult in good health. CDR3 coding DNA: TGCGCCAGCAGACCCAATCTAGCGGGGGGGAGAAATGAGCAGTTCTTC. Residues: CASRPNLAGGRNEQFF.